These T cell receptor beta chains were read from a single sample in a study. From the 5' RACE reads, TCRdb called clonotypes with MiXCR, one entry per CDR3 protein. The sample carries about 61,000 distinct CDR3 sequences, more than 25% recorded once. Sample: tumor-infiltrating naive CD4+ T cells sorted from the breast tumor. The origin of the receptors is a female donor with breast cancer. The CDR3 runs from the conserved cysteine through the conserved F or W. D genes are given only for firm matches. Clone sizes are given selectively: once, few, many, or a class where the clone is expanded.

NA	NA	TRBJ1-4	TRBV7-9	CASSSDTEINEKLFF	TGTGCCAGCAGCTCTGACACCGAAATTAATGAAAAACTGTTTTTT
few	NA	TRBJ2-5	TRBV29-1	CSELGPSETQYF	TGCAGCGAGTTGGGCCCTTCTGAGACCCAGTACTTC
NA	NA	TRBJ2-7	TRBV28	CASSSQGGGSREQYF	TGTGCCAGCAGTAGCCAGGGAGGAGGATCTCGGGAGCAGTACTTC
NA	NA	TRBJ2-1	TRBV7-2	CASSFFGQGFYNEQFF	TGTGCCAGCAGCTTCTTTGGGCAGGGGTTCTACAATGAGCAGTTCTTC
NA	NA	TRBJ1-6	TRBV7-2	CASSPQGTGYSPLHF	TGTGCCAGCAGTCCTCAAGGGACGGGGTATTCACCCCTCCACTTT
many	TRBD1	TRBJ1-1	TRBV4-2	CASSQGQGAEAEAFF	TGTGCCAGCAGCCAAGGACAGGGGGCAGAGGCTGAAGCTTTCTTT
few	NA	TRBJ2-5	TRBV7-8	CASSLALGGGETQYF	TGTGCCAGCAGCTTAGCGCTTGGGGGGGGCGAGACCCAGTACTTC
few	TRBD1	TRBJ1-1	TRBV20-1	CSASIQGGFTEAFF	TGCAGTGCTAGTATCCAGGGGGGATTCACTGAAGCTTTCTTT
few	NA	TRBJ2-5	TRBV20-1	CSASYLRAQETQYF	TGCAGTGCTAGCTATTTGAGGGCCCAAGAGACCCAGTACTTC
few	TRBD1	TRBJ1-1	TRBV4-2	CASGDGTDRGMAFF	TGTGCCAGCGGGGATGGGACAGACAGGGGGATGGCTTTCTTT
few	TRBD1	TRBJ1-1	TRBV15	CATSGQGANTEAFF	TGTGCCACCAGCGGACAGGGGGCGAACACTGAAGCTTTCTTT
NA	NA	TRBJ1-2	TRBV14	CASSQLGRTRPGYTF	TGTGCCAGCAGCCAACTGGGTAGGACCCGACCTGGCTACACCTTC
few	NA	TRBJ2-6	TRBV4-1	CASSQAAFFSGANVLTF	TGCGCCAGCAGCCAAGCCGCCTTCTTCTCTGGGGCCAACGTCCTGACTTTC
few	NA	TRBJ1-5	TRBV6-1	CASSEAGGFNQPQHF	TGTGCCAGCAGTGAAGCGGGGGGGTTCAATCAGCCCCAGCATTTT
few	NA	TRBJ2-7	TRBV29-1	CSVEEGAGEQYF	TGCAGCGTCGAAGAGGGTGCGGGAGAGCAGTACTTC
NA	TRBD2	TRBJ2-3	TRBV5-1	CASSAGLAGVSDTQYF	TGCGCCAGCAGCGCAGGACTAGCGGGAGTGTCAGATACGCAGTATTTT
few	NA	TRBJ2-2	TRBV10-1	CASSDDFPNTGELFF	TGCGCCAGCAGTGACGATTTCCCGAACACCGGGGAGCTGTTTTTT
many	TRBD2	TRBJ2-3	TRBV6-4	CASSESGGRDTQYF	TGTGCCAGCAGTGAGTCGGGGGGGCGCGATACGCAGTATTTT
NA	NA	TRBJ1-1	TRBV7-9	CASSPSPSTEAFF	TGTGCCAGCAGCCCAAGTCCCTCCACTGAAGCTTTCTTT
NA	NA	TRBJ1-1	TRBV27	CASSPEPQDVFQAFF	TGTGCCAGCAGTCCGGAACCGCAGGATGTTTTCCAAGCTTTCTTC
NA	NA	TRBJ2-3	TRBV14	CASSQMKDTQYF	TGTGCCAGCAGCCAGATGAAAGATACGCAGTATTTT
NA	NA	TRBJ2-1	TRBV4-2	CASSQPGRKDNEQFF	TGTGCCAGCAGCCAGCCGGGACGCAAGGACAATGAGCAGTTCTTC
NA	NA	TRBJ2-1	TRBV7-6	CASSFLGAGRYNEPFF	TGTGCCAGCAGCTTCCTGGGCGCGGGACGGTACAATGAGCCGTTCTTC
NA	NA	TRBJ2-1	TRBV12-3/TRBV12-4	CASSAHPGSFGNEQFF	TGTGCCAGCAGTGCCCATCCCGGGTCCTTCGGCAATGAGCAGTTCTTC
NA	NA	TRBJ1-4	TRBV20-1	CSAREPGHLEKLFF	TGCAGTGCTAGAGAACCAGGGCACCTGGAAAAACTGTTTTTT
few	NA	TRBJ2-7	TRBV5-1	CASSQDGSSYEQYF	TGCGCCAGCAGCCAGGACGGTAGCTCCTACGAGCAGTACTTC
NA	NA	TRBJ2-6	TRBV2	CATKTGSSGANVLTF	TGTGCCACAAAGACGGGATCCTCTGGGGCCAACGTCCTGACTTTC
NA	TRBD2	TRBJ2-7	TRBV29-1	CSVKHGTSGRDAYEQYF	TGCAGCGTCAAGCATGGGACTAGCGGGAGGGACGCCTACGAGCAGTACTTC
NA	NA	TRBJ1-1	TRBV29-1	CSVDSGLNAEAFF	TGCAGCGTTGATTCCGGTTTGAACGCCGAAGCTTTCTTT
many	NA	TRBJ1-1	TRBV20-1	CSASLGGTEAFF	TGCAGTGCTAGTTTGGGAGGCACTGAAGCTTTCTTT
NA	TRBD1	TRBJ2-5	TRBV2	CASSSPGQGTETQYF	TGTGCCAGCAGTTCTCCGGGACAGGGCACAGAGACCCAGTACTTC
NA	NA	TRBJ2-3	TRBV6-5	CASSYLGGSTDTQYF	TGTGCCAGCAGTTACCTCGGGGGTTCGACAGATACGCAGTATTTT
NA	NA	TRBJ2-7	TRBV6-5	CASSERDRPGNEQYF	TGTGCCAGCAGTGAACGGGACCGCCCGGGCAACGAGCAGTACTTC
few	TRBD2	TRBJ2-1	TRBV11-2	CASSLSGGTEQFF	TGTGCCAGCAGCTTAAGCGGGGGAACTGAGCAGTTCTTC
few	NA	TRBJ1-1	TRBV28	CASSQPWWTEAFF	TGTGCCAGCAGTCAGCCGTGGTGGACTGAAGCTTTCTTT